This is a list of T cell receptor beta chains from one sample in a study of technical replicates of blood from several donors. The table came from immunoSEQ multiplex PCR; TCRdb's copy has only in-frame clones and leaves some out. The table lists about 82,000 clones, around 96% of them singletons, with 0.3% to 0.4% in the top ten. Sequencing used T cells isolated from PBMCs. These receptors were obtained from a human donor in good health. Each CDR3 is given with its conserved first and last residue. D genes are given only for firm matches. Clone sizes are given selectively: once, few, many, or a class where the clone is expanded.

v_gene	j_gene	abundance	d_gene	CDR3aa	CDR3nt
TRBV7-9	TRBJ2-7	.	TRBD1	CASSSTGKTYEQYF	TGTGCCAGCAGCTCGACAGGGAAAACCTACGAGCAGTACTTC
TRBV6-5	TRBJ1-1	.	.	CASRDRKRKTEAFF	TGTGCCAGCAGAGACAGGAAACGGAAGACTGAAGCTTTCTTT
TRBV29-1	TRBJ1-1	.	.	CSVAGRMNTEAFF	TGCAGCGTGGCGGGACGGATGAACACTGAAGCTTTCTTT
TRBV29-1	TRBJ2-4	.	.	CSVVVSAKNIQYF	TGCAGCGTTGTAGTGTCAGCCAAAAACATTCAGTACTTC
TRBV5-4	TRBJ1-1	few	TRBD1	CASSEVGDSEAFF	TGTGCCAGCAGTGAGGTCGGGGACAGTGAAGCTTTCTTT
TRBV7-9	TRBJ1-2	.	TRBD1	CASSNTGDGYTF	TGTGCCAGCAGCAACACAGGGGATGGCTACACCTTC
TRBV7-2	TRBJ1-1	.	.	CASSLDGSTEAFF	TGTGCCAGCAGTCTGGACGGGAGCACTGAAGCTTTCTTT
TRBV5-1	TRBJ2-7	.	TRBD2	CASSLKREGVEQYF	TGCGCCAGCAGCTTGAAGCGGGAAGGGGTCGAGCAGTACTTC
TRBV5-6	TRBJ2-3	.	.	CASSQSGLNTQYF	TGTGCCAGCAGCCAGAGTGGACTCAATACGCAGTATTTT
TRBV28	TRBJ1-4	.	.	CASSSPEPATNEKLFF	TGTGCCAGCAGTTCCCCGGAGCCTGCAACTAATGAAAAACTGTTTTTT
TRBV6-5	TRBJ1-1	once	.	CASRKGHQNTEAFF	TGTGCCAGCAGGAAAGGACATCAGAACACTGAAGCTTTCTTT
TRBV7-6	TRBJ2-2	.	TRBD1	CASSPGTGETGELFF	TGTGCCAGCAGCCCCGGGACAGGGGAGACCGGGGAGCTGTTTTTT
TRBV14	TRBJ1-1	.	.	CASSQLQGNTEAFF	TGTGCCAGCAGCCAACTTCAGGGGAACACTGAAGCTTTCTTT
TRBV4-3	TRBJ2-7	.	TRBD1	CASSPGTGVLYEQYF	TGCGCCAGCAGCCCCGGGACAGGGGTTCTCTACGAGCAGTACTTC
TRBV14	TRBJ2-7	.	TRBD1	CASRSSGTGGRDEQYF	TGTGCCAGCAGGAGTTCCGGGACAGGGGGAAGGGACGAGCAGTACTTC
TRBV11-1	TRBJ2-1	.	.	CASSSGDAYNEQFF	TGTGCCAGCAGCTCGGGAGACGCCTACAATGAGCAGTTCTTC
TRBV7-8	TRBJ2-3	.	.	CASSLTSLADTQYF	TGTGCCAGCAGCTTAACTAGCCTGGCAGATACGCAGTATTTT
TRBV28	TRBJ1-1	.	.	CASSFGGGTEAFF	TGTGCCAGCAGTTTTGGGGGGGGCACTGAAGCTTTCTTT
TRBV7-9	TRBJ2-3	.	TRBD2	CASSPSSGYTDTQYF	TGTGCCAGCAGCCCAAGTAGCGGGTACACAGATACGCAGTATTTT
TRBV30	TRBJ1-3	.	.	CAWTGSGNTIYF	TGTGCCTGGACAGGCTCTGGAAACACCATATATTTT
TRBV27	TRBJ1-5	.	.	CASSPRVGQPQHF	TGTGCCAGCAGTCCCCGGGTAGGTCAGCCCCAGCATTTT
TRBV4-3	TRBJ2-7	.	.	CASSPNRVGEQYF	TGCGCCAGCAGCCCTAACAGGGTTGGCGAGCAGTACTTC
TRBV7-2	TRBJ2-3	.	.	CASSLAPLGSRDTQYF	TGTGCCAGCAGCTTAGCCCCTTTGGGGAGTCGAGATACGCAGTATTTT
TRBV5-1	TRBJ1-5	.	.	CASSPGQINQPQHF	TGCGCCAGCAGCCCCGGACAGATCAATCAGCCCCAGCATTTT
TRBV5-4	TRBJ2-7	.	.	CASSHTGKEQYF	TGTGCCAGCAGTCATACAGGGAAAGAGCAGTACTTC
TRBV19	TRBJ1-4	.	.	CASSMAWVRHNEKLFF	TGTGCCAGTAGTATGGCCTGGGTCAGACATAATGAAAAACTGTTTTTT
TRBV28	TRBJ1-2	few	TRBD1	CASSMGQGPYGYTF	TGTGCCAGCAGTATGGGACAGGGGCCTTATGGCTACACCTTC
TRBV4-1	TRBJ2-3	.	.	CASSQTGGTDTQYF	TGCGCCAGCAGCCAGACTGGAGGCACAGATACGCAGTATTTT
TRBV10-3	TRBJ1-2	.	TRBD1	CAIRMDRGDGYTF	TGTGCCATCAGGATGGACAGGGGAGATGGCTACACCTTC
TRBV19	TRBJ1-1	.	.	CASSPRQIVIMNTEAFF	TGTGCCAGTAGTCCCCGACAGATTGTTATTATGAACACTGAAGCTTTCTTT
TRBV19	TRBJ2-5	.	.	CASTSGGFAETQYF	TGTGCCAGTACCTCAGGAGGTTTTGCAGAGACCCAGTACTTC
TRBV11-2	TRBJ2-1	.	.	CASISRGRGFNEQFF	TGTGCCAGCATCTCAAGAGGAAGAGGGTTCAATGAGCAGTTCTTC
TRBV11-3	TRBJ2-2	.	TRBD2	CASSPLAGNTGELFF	TGTGCCAGCAGCCCACTAGCGGGAAACACCGGGGAGCTGTTTTTT
TRBV5-1	TRBJ1-2	.	.	CASSLGRVDGYTF	TGCGCCAGCAGCTTAGGCAGGGTTGATGGCTACACCTTC
TRBV11-2	TRBJ1-2	.	.	CASSFPTGGARGYTF	TGTGCCAGCAGCTTTCCCACGGGGGGCGCTAGGGGCTACACCTTC
TRBV9	TRBJ1-1	.	.	CASSVSRNTEAFF	TGTGCCAGCAGCGTGTCCAGGAACACTGAAGCTTTCTTT
TRBV5-1	TRBJ2-1	once	.	CASSEGAGSNEQFF	TGCGCCAGCTCTGAGGGAGCAGGTAGCAATGAGCAGTTCTTC
TRBV9	TRBJ2-7	.	TRBD2	CASSVGLASEQYF	TGTGCCAGCAGCGTAGGACTAGCATCTGAGCAGTACTTC
TRBV5-1	TRBJ1-4	.	TRBD1	CASSWDRGYEKLFF	TGCGCCAGCAGCTGGGACAGGGGGTATGAAAAACTGTTTTTT
TRBV7-2	TRBJ2-5	.	.	CASSLGAAQETQYF	TGTGCCAGCAGCTTAGGGGCAGCCCAAGAGACCCAGTACTTC
TRBV5-4	TRBJ2-2	.	TRBD1	CASSSLTGNIDTGELFF	TGTGCCAGCAGCTCCTTGACAGGGAATATAGATACCGGGGAGCTGTTTTTT
TRBV2	TRBJ2-6	.	.	CAGGSSGANVLTF	TGTGCCGGCGGATCTTCTGGGGCCAACGTCCTGACTTTC
TRBV6-1	TRBJ1-5	.	TRBD1	CASSQNRGEPQHF	TGTGCCAGCAGTCAAAACAGGGGAGAGCCCCAGCATTTT
TRBV7-3	TRBJ2-2	.	.	CASSLTHSPYTGELFF	TGTGCCAGCAGCTTAACGCACAGCCCGTACACCGGGGAGCTGTTTTTT
TRBV6-5	TRBJ2-7	.	TRBD1	CASRLLRTGDYEQYF	TGTGCCAGCAGGTTGCTAAGGACAGGGGACTACGAGCAGTACTTC
TRBV7-8	TRBJ2-7	.	.	CASSLLLSYDYEQYF	TGTGCCAGCAGCTTACTTTTGTCCTACGACTACGAGCAGTACTTC